Presented here are 22 T cell receptor beta chains from one specimen sequenced in a study of cytomegalovirus exposure and HLA in healthy donors. Only in-frame clones appear in the TCRdb table, and some are missing; sequencing was by immunoSEQ multiplex PCR. The profile covers under 250,000 clones, with 80% to 90% appearing a single time and roughly 1.2% taken by the ten largest. What was sequenced was PBMCs. These TCRs come from a woman under 40 in good health and CMV-seronegative.

This chain uses TRBV6-5 with TRBJ1-4; D not resolved. V was pared by 6 bases and J by 2 bases, with 7 bases between. Germline V CDR1 and CDR2: MNHEY, SVGAGI. There are 13 residues in the CDR3. CDR3: CASRRSTNEKLFF. CDR3 DNA sequence: TGTGCCAGCAGGCGTTCTACTAATGAAAAACTGTTTTTT.

The chain links TRBV6-5 to TRBJ1-3; 7 nucleotides match TRBD1. J gave up 3 bases and V 2 bases, and 1 base lay outside the gene matches. The CDR3 length is 14 residues. The V gene's germline CDR1 is MNHEY and CDR2 SVGAGI. CDR3 sequence: CASSYRDSGNTIYF. Written as DNA, the CDR3 is TGTGCCAGCAGTTACAGGGACAGTGGAAACACCATATATTTT.

The rearrangement joins TRBV19 to TRBJ2-2, with 7 bases identical to TRBD1. Trimming took 11 bases from V and 6 from J; bases not matched to a gene: 6. This CDR3 region has 12 residues. Germline lookup yields CDR1 LNHDA and CDR2 SQIVND (reference sequence). DNA of the CDR3: TGTGCCTCGACAGGGTTCCCCGGGGAGCTGTTTTTT. This sequence encodes CASTGFPGELFF.

The chain combines TRBV12-2 with TRBJ2-3; the table's D gene call, TRBD2, was not cross checked with the DNA. TRBV12-2 is noted as a pseudogene. The CDR3 is made up of 14 amino acids. Here the CDR3 reads CASRRSGRGDTQYF. Written as DNA, the CDR3 is TGTGCAAGTCGCCGTAGCGGGAGAGGAGATACGCAGTATTTT.

The V call is TRBV2, the J call TRBJ1-3; the match to TRBD1 covers 7 bases. CDR3 length: 16 amino acids. Germline V CDR1 and CDR2: SNHLY, FYNNEI. V gave up 8 bases and J gave up 4 bases; unmatched junction bases: 14. Here the CDR3 reads CASDRVPKTVGNTIYF. The CDR3 coding sequence is TGTGCCAGCGACAGGGTACCCAAGACTGTGGGAAACACCATATATTTT.

The V call is TRBV6-5, the J call TRBJ1-1; tentatively, D is TRBD1 (6 bases). Trimming stripped 7 bases from V and 3 bases from J, with 18 bases between. The CDR3 has 15 residues. Per the germline V gene, CDR1 is MNHEY and CDR2 is SVGAGI. This CDR3 reads CASTAHPQGYTEAFF. CDR3 nucleotides: TGTGCCAGCACAGCCCACCCGCAGGGGTACACTGAAGCTTTCTTT.

The chain has TRBV28 and TRBJ2-2, with TRBD2 matching over 7 bases. Germline lookup yields CDR1 MDHEN and CDR2 SYDVKM. Trimming removed 5 bases from V and 0 bases from J; junction bases left unmatched: 3. The CDR3 has 15 residues. CDR3 nucleotide sequence: TGTGCCAGCAGTAGACTAGCAGCGAACACCGGGGAGCTGTTTTTT. It yields the protein CASSRLAANTGELFF.

This rearrangement joins TRBV19 to TRBJ2-7, with TRBD2 matching 8 bases. This CDR3 region has 14 residues. CDR1 and CDR2 from the germline V gene are LNHDA and SQIVND (reference sequence). With V trimmed by 8 bases and J by 0 bases, 6 bases remained unmatched. The CDR3 is CASGDSGNSYEQYF. The CDR3 DNA is TGTGCCAGTGGAGATAGCGGGAACTCCTACGAGCAGTACTTC.

The chain employs TRBV7-7 and TRBJ1-4, with D unresolved. V was pared by 1 base and J by 0 bases, with 6 bases between. CDR1 and CDR2 (germline): SSHAT, FNYEAQ (reference sequence). The CDR3 is 15 residues long. The CDR3: CASSLGSATNEKLFF. Here the CDR3 DNA reads TGTGCCAGCAGCTTAGGCAGTGCAACTAATGAAAAACTGTTTTTT.

This rearrangement joins TRBV30 to TRBJ1-5; 7 positions agree with TRBD1. This CDR3 is 14 amino acids long. In germline, CDR1 is GTSNPN, CDR2 SVGIG (reference sequence). After removal of 1 base from V and 7 bases from J, the junction contained 7 bases not matched to a gene. The CDR3 bases are TGTGCCTGGAGTGCAGGGGGGACCGGGCAGCCCCAGCATTTT. This translates into CAWSAGGTGQPQHF.

The genes are TRBV2 and TRBJ1-6, with D possibly being TRBD1 (5 bases). This CDR3 has 17 residues. CDR1 and CDR2 (germline): SNHLY, FYNNEI. Trimming left V 6 bases short and J 2 bases short, with 17 bases between. Here the CDR3 reads CASRVRRGTAYNSPLHF. The CDR3 DNA sequence: TGTGCCAGCAGGGTTAGAAGGGGAACGGCCTATAATTCACCCCTCCACTTT.

The genes are TRBV2 and TRBJ1-1, with TRBD1 matching 9 bases. Germline CDR1 reads SNHLY; CDR2 reads FYNNEI. This CDR3 has 13 amino acids. V lost 5 bases and J lost 6; bases outside the gene matches: 4. The CDR3 sequence is CASSPTGGAEAFF. The CDR3 nucleotides are TGTGCCAGCAGTCCGACAGGGGGGGCTGAAGCTTTCTTT.

This clone was found once. The chain recombines TRBV15 with TRBJ1-5, with 9 bases matching TRBD1. CDR1 is LNHNV and CDR2 is YYDKDF in the germline V gene (reference sequence). V shed 4 bases, J shed 7 bases, and the junction held 8 bases outside the gene matches. The CDR3 loop spans 15 amino acids. CDR3 in DNA: TGTGCCACCAGCACTTCGGACAGGGGACGGCAGCCCCAGCATTTT. Encoded protein: CATSTSDRGRQPQHF.

This clone was seen many times. The gene calls are TRBV6-5 and TRBJ2-7, with D perhaps matching TRBD1 (5 bases). This CDR3 is 13 amino acids long. Germline CDR1 and CDR2: MNHEY and SVGAGI. V gave up 8 bases and J gave up 6 bases, with 17 bases separating them. As DNA, the CDR3 is TGTGCCAGCCGGCAGGGCCAGGGCATCGAGCAGTACTTC. Its translation: CASRQGQGIEQYF.

This chain links TRBV7-9 with TRBJ2-5; TRBD1 matches at 7 bases. Trimming at V came to 4 bases and at J to 5 bases, leaving 4 bases not matched to a gene. CDR1 SEHNR and CDR2 FQNEAQ come from the germline V gene (reference sequence). This CDR3 has 13 residues. The CDR3 DNA reads TGTGCCAGCAGCTCAACAGGGGTCGAGACCCAGTACTTC. As protein: CASSSTGVETQYF.

The V and J genes are TRBV2 and TRBJ2-5, with 10 bases lining up with TRBD2. The J segment lost 1 base and the V segment lost 7 bases, leaving 6 bases of the junction unmatched. Germline V gives CDR1 SNHLY, CDR2 FYNNEI. The CDR3 sequence is 15 residues long. CDR3 protein: CASMLLAGTQETQYF. The CDR3 coding sequence is TGTGCCAGCATGTTACTAGCGGGGACCCAAGAGACCCAGTACTTC.

The chain has TRBV30 and TRBJ2-3; 11 bases line up with TRBD2. The CDR3 loop spans 17 amino acids. CDR1 GTSNPN and CDR2 SVGIG come from the germline V gene (reference sequence). V dropped 0 bases and J dropped 0; count of bases not matched to a gene: 5. The CDR3 region is CAWSVLRTSGSTDTQYF. The CDR3 DNA sequence: TGTGCCTGGAGTGTATTACGGACTAGCGGGAGCACAGATACGCAGTATTTT.

V is TRBV5-1 and J is TRBJ2-1; a weak D match, TRBD1 (6 bases). CDR3 size: 12 residues. Germline CDR1 is SGHRS and CDR2 is YFSETQ. Trimming took 5 bases from V and 4 from J, leaving 7 bases between them. The CDR3 spells CASSGQYNEQFF. The CDR3 nucleotides are TGCGCCAGCAGTGGACAGTACAATGAGCAGTTCTTC. Based on the CDR3 plus reference TRBV5-1 and TRBJ2-1, the full variable domain is KAGVTQTPRYLIKTRGQQVTLSCSPISGHRSVSWYQQTPGQGLQFLFEYFSETQRNKGNFPGRFSGRQFSNSRSEMNVSTLELGDSALYLCASSGQYNEQFFGPGTRLTVL.

The chain carries TRBV6-5 and TRBJ1-4; 9 bases map to TRBD1. In germline, CDR1 is MNHEY, CDR2 SVGAGI. J was trimmed by 7 bases and V by 5 bases; bases with no gene match: 8. The CDR3 has 15 residues. CDR3 sequence reads: CASSPQGASSEKLFF. The DNA of the CDR3 is TGTGCCAGCAGTCCACAGGGGGCATCTAGTGAAAAACTGTTTTTT.

The chain is built from TRBV27 and TRBJ1-3, with D unclear. V was clipped by 6 bases and J by 0 bases, with 6 bases between them. Germline loops: CDR1 MNHEY, CDR2 SMNVEV (reference sequence). CDR3 length equals 13 residues. DNA for the CDR3: TGTGCCAGCAGGGGCGCCTCTGGAAACACCATATATTTT. Translated: CASRGASGNTIYF.

The chain employs TRBV6-1 and TRBJ2-7; D is possibly TRBD2 (6 bases). The V gene's germline CDR1 is MNHNS and CDR2 SASEGT. The CDR3 contains 14 residues. Trimming removed 3 bases from V and 0 bases from J, with 9 bases in between. The CDR3 nucleotides are TGTGCCAGCAGTGACCGAGCGGGCTCCTACGAGCAGTACTTC. Translation: CASSDRAGSYEQYF.

The rearrangement uses TRBV5-6 and TRBJ1-4; D unclear. Trimming took 2 bases from V and 8 from J, leaving 13 bases between them. The CDR3 runs 14 residues. CDR1 is SGHDT, CDR2 YYEEEE, per germline. CDR3 nucleotides: TGTGCCAGCAGCTTAGGAGGGTCCCGGGAAAAACTGTTTTTT. This translates into CASSLGGSREKLFF.